This T cell receptor (beta chain) was recovered during a study of CD8 T cells in Susac syndrome. RNA in amounts of about 0.5 to 1 ug was reverse transcribed with random hexamers. TCRdb reanalysed the immunoSEQ multiplex PCR reads using MiXCR and keeps one entry per CDR3 protein. The sample holds under 95,000 distinct CDR3 sequences, about 93% seen once. There are 13 residues in the CDR3. Trimming pared 2 bases from V and 3 bases from J, leaving 7 bases between. Germline assignment: CDR1 MDHEN and CDR2 SYDVKM. This clonotype has a single count. The receptor was isolated from a human donor with Susac syndrome. This chain links TRBV28 with TRBJ1-1; D remains unclear. Sequences were obtained from CD4+ T cells from PBMCs. CDR3: CASSLKRYTEAFF. Here the CDR3 DNA reads TGTGCCAGCAGTTTAAAGAGATACACTGAAGCTTTCTTT.